Below are 10 T cell receptor beta chains sequenced from a single sample in a study of technical replicates of blood from a few donors. Data came from immunoSEQ multiplex PCR; TCRdb stores just in-frame clones and leaves some out. The data contain some 74,000 clones, about 95% of them seen just once; the ten biggest clones take up approximately 0.24%. Sequencing was performed on T cells isolated from PBMCs. The receptors stem from a human donor in good health.

The chain carries TRBV11-1 and TRBJ2-7, with 7 bases aligning to TRBD1. V lost 4 bases, J lost 7 bases, and 10 bases stayed unmatched. This CDR3 has 14 amino acids. The germline V gene has CDR1 SGHAT and CDR2 FQDESV (reference sequence). The CDR3 DNA sequence: TGTGCCAGCAGCTCTTACAGGGGTTCGGGGGAGCAGTACTTC. The encoded protein is CASSSYRGSGEQYF.

The rearrangement links TRBV4-2 to TRBJ1-2; maybe TRBD1 (6 bases). Germline V gene data show CDR1 as LGHNA and CDR2 as YNFKEQ. The CDR3 is 15 amino acids. Trimming pared 0 bases from V and 7 bases from J, leaving 15 bases between. CDR3 DNA: TGTGCCAGCAGCCAAGATAGCTTGGGGGCGTCTGGCTACACCTTC. Protein sequence: CASSQDSLGASGYTF.

The chain is built from TRBV7-9 and TRBJ1-2; D is uncertain. V was cut by 1 base and J by 4 bases, with 10 bases left in between. The CDR3 has 14 residues. The germline gives CDR1 SEHNR, CDR2 FQNEAQ (reference sequence). The CDR3 bases are TGTGCCAGCAGCTTAGGCCTAGCCCCCTATGGCTACACCTTC. The encoded protein is CASSLGLAPYGYTF.

V gene TRBV11-3 combines with J gene TRBJ1-1, with 7 bases matching TRBD1. CDR3 length: 14 amino acids. After removal of 5 bases from V and 10 bases from J, the junction contained 13 bases not matched to a gene. CDR1 is SGHNT, CDR2 YENEEA, per germline. CDR3 nucleotide sequence: TGTGCCAGCAGCCGTAACCTACAGGGGCTGAGAGCTTTCTTT. Protein sequence: CASSRNLQGLRAFF.

The CDR3 loop is CASSLARLAEETQYF. CDR3 bases: TGTGCCAGCAGCTTAGCGCGACTAGCAGAAGAGACCCAGTACTTC. The chain uses TRBV7-9 and TRBJ2-5; 7 positions agree with TRBD2. Per the germline V gene, CDR1 is SEHNR and CDR2 is FQNEAQ (reference sequence). The CDR3 contains 15 residues. V was pared by 0 bases and J by 3 bases, with 4 bases of the junction left unmatched.

The rearrangement joins TRBV19 to TRBJ2-1; 8 bases fit TRBD2. Germline V gene sequence: CDR1 LNHDA, CDR2 SQIVND (reference sequence). The trim removed 6 bases at V and 1 base at J, leaving 5 bases unmatched. CDR3 size: 15 residues. This CDR3 reads CASRPLAGSYNEQFF. As DNA, the CDR3 is TGTGCCAGTAGACCCTTAGCGGGGTCCTACAATGAGCAGTTCTTC.

V usage is TRBV9 and J usage is TRBJ1-2; 7 bases align to TRBD1. The junction had 11 bases not matched to a gene; V was cut back by 0 bases and J by 6 bases. The CDR3 spans 16 residues. Germline V gene sequence: CDR1 SGDLS, CDR2 YYNGEE. The CDR3 bases are TGTGCCAGCAGCGTAGGGTTGGGACAGCTTTTGGATGGCTACACCTTC. Amino acid sequence: CASSVGLGQLLDGYTF.

The V call is TRBV9, the J call TRBJ2-7; 9 nucleotides agree with TRBD2. V shed 4 bases, J shed 1 base, and the junction held 6 bases outside the gene matches. The germline gives CDR1 SGDLS, CDR2 YYNGEE. CDR3 length: 15 residues. The chain's CDR3 is CASSTLAGISYEQYF. CDR3 nucleotides: TGTGCCAGCAGCACTCTAGCGGGGATTTCCTACGAGCAGTACTTC.

This clone was observed once. The chain uses TRBV11-3 and TRBJ2-5; TRBD1 aligns across 9 bases. This CDR3 is 16 amino acids long. Germline loops: CDR1 SGHNT, CDR2 YENEEA. Losses at the gene ends were 4 bases for V and 5 bases for J; bases not matched to a gene: 11. The CDR3 sequence: CASSSPQQGAGETQYF. CDR3 in DNA: TGTGCCAGCAGCTCACCTCAACAGGGGGCAGGGGAGACCCAGTACTTC.

The chain uses TRBV5-1 and TRBJ1-2, with TRBD1 matching over 7 bases. The CDR3 has 18 residues. Germline trimming cut 4 bases from V and 2 bases from J; bases unmatched to any gene: 17. The germline V gene has CDR1 SGHRS and CDR2 YFSETQ. The CDR3 loop reads CASSRNPGQSFSNYGYTF. The CDR3 DNA follows: TGCGCCAGCAGCCGGAATCCGGGACAGTCTTTTTCCAACTATGGCTACACCTTC.